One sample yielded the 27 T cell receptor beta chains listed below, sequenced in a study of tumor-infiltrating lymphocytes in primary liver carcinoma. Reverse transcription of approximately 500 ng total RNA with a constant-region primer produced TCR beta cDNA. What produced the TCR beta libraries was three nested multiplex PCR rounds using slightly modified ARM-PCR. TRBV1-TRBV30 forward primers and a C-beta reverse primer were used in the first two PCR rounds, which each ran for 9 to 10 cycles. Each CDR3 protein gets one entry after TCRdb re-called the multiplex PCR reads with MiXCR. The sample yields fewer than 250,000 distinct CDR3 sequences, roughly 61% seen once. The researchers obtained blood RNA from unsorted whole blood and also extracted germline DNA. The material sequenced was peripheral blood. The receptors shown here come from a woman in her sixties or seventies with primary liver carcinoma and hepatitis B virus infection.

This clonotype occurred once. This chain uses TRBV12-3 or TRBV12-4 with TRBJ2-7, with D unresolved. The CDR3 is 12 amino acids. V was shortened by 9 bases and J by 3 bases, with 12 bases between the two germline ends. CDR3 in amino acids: CASRFNDYEQYF. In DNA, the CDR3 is TGTGCCAGTCGTTTCAACGACTACGAGCAGTACTTC.

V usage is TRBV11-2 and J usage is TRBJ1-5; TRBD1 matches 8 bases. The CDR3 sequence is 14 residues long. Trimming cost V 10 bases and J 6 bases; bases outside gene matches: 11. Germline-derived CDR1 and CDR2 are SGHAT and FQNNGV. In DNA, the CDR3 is TGTGCCACCAGTGCCTCACAGGGGGGTCAGCCCCAGCATTTT. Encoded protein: CATSASQGGQPQHF.

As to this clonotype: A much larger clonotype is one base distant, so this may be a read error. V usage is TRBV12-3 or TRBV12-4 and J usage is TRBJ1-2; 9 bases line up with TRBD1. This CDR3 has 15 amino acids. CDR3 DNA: TGTTCCAGCAGGTTAGGGGGACAGGGTAACTATGGCTACACCTTC. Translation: CSSRLGGQGNYGYTF.

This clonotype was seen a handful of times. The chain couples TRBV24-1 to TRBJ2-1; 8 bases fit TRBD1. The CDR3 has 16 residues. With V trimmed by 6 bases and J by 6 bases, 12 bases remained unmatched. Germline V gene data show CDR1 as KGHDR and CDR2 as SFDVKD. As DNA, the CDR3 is TGTGCCACCAGTAGGTCTACAGGGGGGACAAGCAATGAGCAGTTCTTC. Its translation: CATSRSTGGTSNEQFF.

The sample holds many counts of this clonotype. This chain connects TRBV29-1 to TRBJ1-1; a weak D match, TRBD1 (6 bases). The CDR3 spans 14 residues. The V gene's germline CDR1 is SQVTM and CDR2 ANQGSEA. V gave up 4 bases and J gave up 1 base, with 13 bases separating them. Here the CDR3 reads CSVGEFRGNTEAFF. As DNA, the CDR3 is TGCAGCGTTGGGGAATTCAGGGGGAACACTGAAGCTTTCTTT. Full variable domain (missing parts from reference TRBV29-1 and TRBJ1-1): SAVISQKPSRDICQRGTSLTIQCQVDSQVTMMFWYRQQPGQSLTLIATANQGSEATYESGFVIDKFPISRPNLTFSTLTVSNMSPEDSSIYLCSVGEFRGNTEAFFGQGTRLTVV.

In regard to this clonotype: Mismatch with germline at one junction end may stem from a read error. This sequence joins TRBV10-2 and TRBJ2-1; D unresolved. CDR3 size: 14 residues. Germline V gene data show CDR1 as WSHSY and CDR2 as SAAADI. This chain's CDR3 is CASSFQASYNKQFF. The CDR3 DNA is TGCGCCAGCAGTTTCCAAGCATCTTACAATAAGCAGTTCTTC.

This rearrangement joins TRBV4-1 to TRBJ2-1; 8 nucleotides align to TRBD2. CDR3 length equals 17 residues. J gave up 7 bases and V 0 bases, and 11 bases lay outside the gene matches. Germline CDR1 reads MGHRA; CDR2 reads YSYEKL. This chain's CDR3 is CASSQDSSGSVDNEQFF. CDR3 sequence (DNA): TGCGCCAGCAGCCAAGATTCCAGCGGGAGTGTAGATAATGAGCAGTTCTTC.

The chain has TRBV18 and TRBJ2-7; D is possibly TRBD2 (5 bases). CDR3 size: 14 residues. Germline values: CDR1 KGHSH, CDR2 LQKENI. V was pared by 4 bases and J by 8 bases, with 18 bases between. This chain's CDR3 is CASSLVGVLDQQYF. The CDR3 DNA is TGTGCCAGCTCACTTGTCGGGGTCCTGGATCAGCAGTACTTC.

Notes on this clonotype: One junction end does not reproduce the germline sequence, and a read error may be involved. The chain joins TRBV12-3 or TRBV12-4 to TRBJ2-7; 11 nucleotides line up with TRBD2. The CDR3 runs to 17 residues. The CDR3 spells CASSSGLAEAITCEQYF. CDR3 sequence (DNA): TGTGCCAGTAGTTCGGGACTAGCGGAGGCGATCACCTGCGAGCAGTACTTC.

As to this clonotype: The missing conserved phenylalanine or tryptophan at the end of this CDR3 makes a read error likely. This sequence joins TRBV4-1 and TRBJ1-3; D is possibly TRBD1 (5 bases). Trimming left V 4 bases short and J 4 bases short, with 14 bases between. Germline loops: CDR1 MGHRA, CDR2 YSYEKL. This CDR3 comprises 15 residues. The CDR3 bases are TGCGCCAGCAGCCTTGGTGGGACGTCGGGAAACACCATATATCTT. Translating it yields CASSLGGTSGNTIYL.

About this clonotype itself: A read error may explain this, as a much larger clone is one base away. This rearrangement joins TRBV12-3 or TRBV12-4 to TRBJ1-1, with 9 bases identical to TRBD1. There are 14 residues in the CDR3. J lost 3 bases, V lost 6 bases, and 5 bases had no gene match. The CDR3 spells CASRQGAADTEAFF. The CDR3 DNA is TGTGCCAGCAGACAGGGGGCGGCTGACACTGAAGCTTTCTTT.

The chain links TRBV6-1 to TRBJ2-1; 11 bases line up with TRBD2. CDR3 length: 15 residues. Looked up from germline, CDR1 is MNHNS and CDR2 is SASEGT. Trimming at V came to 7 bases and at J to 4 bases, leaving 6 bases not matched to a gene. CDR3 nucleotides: TGTGCCAGCACCCCCCTAGCGGGAGGTTACAATGAGCAGTTCTTC. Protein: CASTPLAGGYNEQFF.

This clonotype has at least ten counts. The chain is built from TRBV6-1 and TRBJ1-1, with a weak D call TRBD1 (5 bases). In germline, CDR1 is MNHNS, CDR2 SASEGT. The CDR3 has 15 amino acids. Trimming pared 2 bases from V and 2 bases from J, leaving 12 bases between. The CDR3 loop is CASSELTVVNTEAFF. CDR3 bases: TGTGCCAGCAGTGAACTGACAGTTGTAAACACTGAAGCTTTCTTT.

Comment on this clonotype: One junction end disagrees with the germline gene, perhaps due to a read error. The CDR3 is CTSGRTGDEQFF. DNA of the CDR3: TGTACCAGCGGCCGGACTGGGGATGAGCAGTTCTTC. The rearrangement uses TRBV11-2 and TRBJ2-1; D perhaps matches TRBD2 (5 bases). The germline V gene has CDR1 SGHAT and CDR2 FQNNGV. The CDR3 consists of 12 residues.

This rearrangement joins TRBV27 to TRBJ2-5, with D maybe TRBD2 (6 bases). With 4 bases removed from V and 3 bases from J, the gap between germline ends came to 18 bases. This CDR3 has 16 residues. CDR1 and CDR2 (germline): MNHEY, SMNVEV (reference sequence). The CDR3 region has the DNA TGTGCCAGCAGTTCTTTAAGTAGCGGAGTCGAAGAGACCCAGTACTTC. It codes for CASSSLSSGVEETQYF.

This chain's CDR3 is CASSQGPGSYEQYF. CDR3 in DNA: TGTGCCAGCAGCCAGGGACCGGGATCCTACGAGCAGTACTTC. This chain links TRBV5-6 with TRBJ2-7; either TRBD1 or TRBD2 may fit D (5 bases each). CDR3 size: 14 residues. V was pared by 4 bases and J by 1 base, with 12 bases between. Germline CDR1 is SGHDT and CDR2 is YYEEEE.

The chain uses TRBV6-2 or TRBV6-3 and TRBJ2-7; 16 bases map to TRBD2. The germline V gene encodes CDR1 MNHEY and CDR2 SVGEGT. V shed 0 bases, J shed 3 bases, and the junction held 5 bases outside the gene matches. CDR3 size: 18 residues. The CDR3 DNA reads TGTGCCAGCAGTTACTCGGGACTAGCGGGAGGGGTGCTCTACGAGCAGTACTTC. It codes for CASSYSGLAGGVLYEQYF.

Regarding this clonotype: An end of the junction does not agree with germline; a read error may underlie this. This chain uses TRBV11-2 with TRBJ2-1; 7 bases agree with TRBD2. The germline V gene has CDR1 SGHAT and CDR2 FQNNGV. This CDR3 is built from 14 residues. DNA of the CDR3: TGTGCCTGCAGCTTAATGCGGGAGTGGTGTGAGCAGTTCTTC. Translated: CACSLMREWCEQFF.

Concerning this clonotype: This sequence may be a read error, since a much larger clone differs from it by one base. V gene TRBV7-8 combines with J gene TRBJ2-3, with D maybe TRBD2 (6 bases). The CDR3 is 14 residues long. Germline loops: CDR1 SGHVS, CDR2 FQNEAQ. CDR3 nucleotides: TGTGGCAGCAGCTTAGCGGATCGCACAGATACGCAGTATTTT. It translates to CGSSLADRTDTQYF.

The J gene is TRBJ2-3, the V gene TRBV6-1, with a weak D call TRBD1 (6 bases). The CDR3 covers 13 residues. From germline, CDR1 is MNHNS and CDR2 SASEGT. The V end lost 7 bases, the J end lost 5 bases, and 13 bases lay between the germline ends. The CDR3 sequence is CASNPQGKDTQYF. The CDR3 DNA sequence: TGTGCCAGCAATCCGCAGGGGAAAGATACGCAGTATTTT.

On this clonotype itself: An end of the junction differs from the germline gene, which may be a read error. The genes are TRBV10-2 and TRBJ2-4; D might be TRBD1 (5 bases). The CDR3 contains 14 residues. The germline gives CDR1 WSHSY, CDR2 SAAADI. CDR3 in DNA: TGCGCCGGCAGTGGGTCAAGGGGATCGGACATTCAGTACTTC. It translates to CAGSGSRGSDIQYF.

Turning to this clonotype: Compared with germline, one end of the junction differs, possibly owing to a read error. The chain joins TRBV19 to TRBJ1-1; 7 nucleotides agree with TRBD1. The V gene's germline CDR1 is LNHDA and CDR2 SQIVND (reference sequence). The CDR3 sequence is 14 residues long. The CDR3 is CAFGRADRNTEAFF. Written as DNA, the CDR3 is TGTGCCTTCGGAAGGGCGGACAGGAACACTGAGGCTTTCTTT.

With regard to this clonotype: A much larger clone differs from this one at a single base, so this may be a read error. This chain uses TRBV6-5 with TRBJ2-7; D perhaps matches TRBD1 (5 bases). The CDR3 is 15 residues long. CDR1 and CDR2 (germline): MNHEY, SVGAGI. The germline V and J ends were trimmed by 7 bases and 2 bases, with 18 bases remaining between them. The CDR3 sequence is CASTPSAGRTYEQYF. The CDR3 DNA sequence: TGTGCCAGCACCCCGTCGGCAGGGCGAACCTACGAGCAGTACTTC.

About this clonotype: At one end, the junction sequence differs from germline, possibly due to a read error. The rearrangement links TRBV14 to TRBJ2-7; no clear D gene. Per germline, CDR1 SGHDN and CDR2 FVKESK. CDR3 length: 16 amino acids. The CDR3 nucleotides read TGTGCCACCAGCCAAGATCCGGCAGGTGCCTCCTACGAGCAGTACTTC. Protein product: CATSQDPAGASYEQYF.

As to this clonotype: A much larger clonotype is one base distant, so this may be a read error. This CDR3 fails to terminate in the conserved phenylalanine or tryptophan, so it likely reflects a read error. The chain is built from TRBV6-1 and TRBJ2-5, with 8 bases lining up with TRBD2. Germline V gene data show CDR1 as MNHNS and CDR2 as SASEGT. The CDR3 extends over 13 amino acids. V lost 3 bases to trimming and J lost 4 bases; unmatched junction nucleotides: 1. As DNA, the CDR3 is TGTGCCAGCAGTGATGGACTAGCAGAGACCCAGTACCTC. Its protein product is CASSDGLAETQYL.

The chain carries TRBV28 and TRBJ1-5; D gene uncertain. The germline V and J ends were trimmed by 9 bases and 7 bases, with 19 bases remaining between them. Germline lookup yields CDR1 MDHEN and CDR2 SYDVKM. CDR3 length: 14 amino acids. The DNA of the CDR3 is TGTGCCAGAAGTCATCAAGGAGTGGTCCAGCCCCAGCATTTT. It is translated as CARSHQGVVQPQHF.

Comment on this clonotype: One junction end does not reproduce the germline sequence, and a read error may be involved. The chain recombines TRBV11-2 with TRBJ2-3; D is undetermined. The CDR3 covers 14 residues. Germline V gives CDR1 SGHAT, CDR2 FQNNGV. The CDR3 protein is CASRPLTSTDTQYF. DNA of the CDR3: TGCGCCAGCAGGCCGTTGACTAGCACAGATACGCAGTATTTT.